This TCR beta chain came from a study of spatial heterogeneity in lung cancer. Study-wide background: There were, on average, more than nine raw-read appearances for each unique TCR and UMI combination. Study findings and constraints: Counts of expanded intratumoral alpha and beta TCRs tracked tumor mutation counts. Among tumor T cells, estimated coverage was roughly 7.4% for alpha chains and roughly 13% for beta chains.

By share, this clonotype counts as medium-sized. The antigen remains undetermined. TCRdb re-analysed the 5' RACE reads in MiXCR, keeping a single row per CDR3 protein. The sample lists 7,300 or so distinct CDR3 sequences; roughly a tenth were seen once. Described time point: sample taken at primary tumor resection. Untreated early-stage non-small cell lung cancer patients, fewer than 85 in total, were the donors. No cells were sorted before sequencing. The whole RNA sequenced was extracted from tumor, nontumor lung or frozen PBMC. The CDR3 has 16 amino acids. Germline V gene lookup returns CDR1 LGHDT and CDR2 YNNKEL (reference sequence). Trimming shortened V by 4 bases and J by 5 bases, and 18 bases separated the two germline ends.

This sequence was found in a male donor with early-stage non-small cell lung cancer. The specimen was lung tumor tissue, collected at surgery. The chain links TRBV3-1 to TRBJ2-1, with D possibly matching TRBD1 (6 bases). CDR3 protein: CASSRGGHLLHNEQFF. The CDR3 coding sequence is TGTGCCAGCAGCCGTGGGGGACACCTCTTACACAATGAGCAGTTCTTC.